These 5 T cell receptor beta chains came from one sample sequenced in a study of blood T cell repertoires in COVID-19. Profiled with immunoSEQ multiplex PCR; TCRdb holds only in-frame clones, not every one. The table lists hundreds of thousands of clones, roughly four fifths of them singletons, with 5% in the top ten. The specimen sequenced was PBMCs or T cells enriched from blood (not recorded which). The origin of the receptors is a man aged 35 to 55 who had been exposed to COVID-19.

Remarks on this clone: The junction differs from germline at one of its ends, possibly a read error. DNA of the CDR3: TGTGCTAGCAGCGTCGACAGGGGTAATGAGCAGTTCTTC. Translation gives CASSVDRGNEQFF. V usage is TRBV7-7 and J usage is TRBJ2-1; 8 positions agree with TRBD1. In germline, CDR1 is SSHAT, CDR2 FNYEAQ (reference sequence). The CDR3 contains 13 residues. The full variable domain, in which reference TRBV7-7 and TRBJ2-1 provide the parts outside the CDR3, is GAGVSQSPRYKVTKRGQDVTLRCDPISSHATLYWYQQALGQGPEFLTYFNYEAQPDKSGLPSDRFSAERPEGSISTLTIQRTEQRDSAMYRCASSVDRGNEQFFGPGTRLTVL.

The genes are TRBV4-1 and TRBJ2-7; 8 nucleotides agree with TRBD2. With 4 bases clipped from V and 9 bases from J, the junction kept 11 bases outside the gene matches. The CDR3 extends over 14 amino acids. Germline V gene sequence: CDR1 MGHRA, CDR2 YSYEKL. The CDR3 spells CASSPAGVVAGQYF. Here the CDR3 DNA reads TGCGCCAGCAGCCCAGCGGGAGTTGTAGCCGGGCAGTACTTC.

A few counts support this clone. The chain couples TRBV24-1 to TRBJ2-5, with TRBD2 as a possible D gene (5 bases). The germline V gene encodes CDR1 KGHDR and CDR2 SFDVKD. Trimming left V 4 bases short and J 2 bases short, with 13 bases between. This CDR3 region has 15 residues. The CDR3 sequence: CATSDPGKPQETQYF. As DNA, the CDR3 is TGTGCCACCAGTGACCCGGGGAAGCCTCAAGAGACCCAGTACTTC.

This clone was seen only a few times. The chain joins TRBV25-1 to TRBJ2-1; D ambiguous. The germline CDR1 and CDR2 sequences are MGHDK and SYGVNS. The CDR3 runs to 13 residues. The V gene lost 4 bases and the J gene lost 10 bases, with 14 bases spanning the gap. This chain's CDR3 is CASSVRVETEQFF. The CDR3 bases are TGTGCCAGCAGTGTTCGGGTGGAAACCGAGCAGTTCTTC.

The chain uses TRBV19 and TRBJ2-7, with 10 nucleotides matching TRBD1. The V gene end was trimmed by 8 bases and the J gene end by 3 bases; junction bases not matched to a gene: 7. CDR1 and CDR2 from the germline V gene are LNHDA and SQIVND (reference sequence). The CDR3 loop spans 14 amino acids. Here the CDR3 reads CASSRTGGYYEQYF. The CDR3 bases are TGTGCCAGTTCCCGGACAGGGGGGTACTACGAGCAGTACTTC.